This T cell receptor (beta chain) was obtained from a study of T cell responses to AZD1222 COVID-19 vaccine. The overall study: Pooled in the analysis were second doses at about 4 or about 12 weeks. The study, taken as a whole, reports: Regions 160-218 and 743-854 held dominance among vaccine-associated CD4 TCRs, which spanned spike. Increased Spike-specific TCR breadth and depth were observed after two AZD1222 doses. Just a handful of people given AZD1222 tested seropositive at baseline.

TCRdb keeps only in-frame clones here, not all; method: immunoSEQ multiplex PCR. The sample lists 90,000 to 140,000 clones, more than 75% seen once, with around 8.4% in the top ten. This CDR3 is built from 14 residues. The ends were cut back, 6 bases at V and 3 bases at J, with 11 bases in the middle. The germline CDR1 and CDR2 sequences are KGHDR and SFDVKD. A remark on this clone: Its antigen is unidentified.

This receptor was taken from an adult in good health. V and J are TRBV24-1 and TRBJ2-1; D gene ambiguous. The sample consisted of peripheral blood, taken on day 0 of AZD1222 vaccination. The CDR3 here is CATSSRSYYNEQFF. The DNA for the CDR3 is TGTGCCACCAGTTCCCGCTCCTACTACAATGAGCAGTTCTTC.